Presented here are 21 T cell receptor beta chains from one specimen sequenced in a study of cytomegalovirus exposure and HLA in healthy donors. TCRdb keeps only in-frame clones here, not all; method: immunoSEQ multiplex PCR. The sample has 200,000 or so clones, 75% to 95% seen once. Sequenced material: PBMCs. Receptor source: a woman between 18 and 29 years old in good health and CMV-seronegative.

The chain employs TRBV2 and TRBJ1-5; D is unclear. Per the germline V gene, CDR1 is SNHLY and CDR2 is FYNNEI. Trimming pared 5 bases from V and 0 bases from J, leaving 17 bases between. The CDR3 loop spans 17 amino acids. The CDR3 loop reads CASSPFPGTLSNQPQHF. In nucleotides, the CDR3 is TGTGCCAGCAGTCCATTCCCGGGAACCCTTAGCAATCAGCCCCAGCATTTT.

V gene TRBV28 combines with J gene TRBJ2-5, with D possibly TRBD2 on 6 matching bases. CDR1 and CDR2 (germline): MDHEN, SYDVKM. The CDR3 contains 14 residues. V was shortened by 6 bases and J by 5 bases, with 16 bases between the two germline ends. The CDR3 spells CASSLGSGQETQYF. The CDR3 coding sequence is TGTGCCAGCAGCCTTGGTAGCGGCCAGGAGACCCAGTACTTC.

The gene calls are TRBV7-2 and TRBJ1-1; tentative D call: TRBD1 (5 bases). V lost 3 bases and J 2 bases, leaving 7 bases between the germline ends. Germline CDR1 and CDR2: SGHTA and FQGNSA. This CDR3 is 13 amino acids long. The CDR3 coding sequence is TGTGCCAGCAGCTTCCAGGGTAACACTGAAGCTTTCTTT. The encoded protein is CASSFQGNTEAFF.

The CDR3 is CASSRNSQAYEQYF. The CDR3 DNA follows: TGTGCCAGCAGTCGAAACAGTCAAGCCTACGAGCAGTACTTC. The V call is TRBV6-5, the J call TRBJ2-7; D is uncertain. Trimming took off 5 bases at V and 2 bases at J, with 13 bases between the two ends. The CDR3 consists of 14 residues. Germline CDR1 and CDR2: MNHEY and SVGAGI.

The chain combines TRBV28 with TRBJ2-2, with D unresolved. Trimming took off 3 bases at V and 2 bases at J, with 13 bases between the two ends. The CDR3 sequence is 16 residues long. Germline loops: CDR1 MDHEN, CDR2 SYDVKM. The CDR3 reads CASSFGVVENTGELFF. CDR3 in DNA: TGTGCCAGCAGTTTCGGTGTGGTAGAAAACACCGGGGAGCTGTTTTTT. Using reference TRBV28 and TRBJ2-2 for the parts outside the CDR3, the full variable domain is DVKVTQSSRYLVKRTGEKVFLECVQDMDHENMFWYRQDPGLGLRLIYFSYDVKMKEKGDIPEGYSVSREKKERFSLILESASTNQTSMYLCASSFGVVENTGELFFGEGSRLTVL.

This chain connects TRBV29-1 to TRBJ1-1; tentatively, D is TRBD1 (5 bases). Germline lookup yields CDR1 SQVTM and CDR2 ANQGSEA. Trimming cost V 3 bases and J 5 bases, with 16 bases left between them. The CDR3 spans 14 residues. The CDR3 loop is CSVEGLVGKTEAFF. CDR3 sequence (DNA): TGCAGCGTTGAGGGACTGGTTGGGAAGACTGAAGCTTTCTTT.

The sample holds a few counts of this clone. The gene calls are TRBV4-2 and TRBJ1-2; TRBD1 matches 9 bases. Germline lookup yields CDR1 LGHNA and CDR2 YNFKEQ. This CDR3 has 16 amino acids. J lost 7 bases, V lost 0 bases, and 9 bases had no gene match. The CDR3 DNA sequence: TGTGCCAGCAGCCAAGATAGCGGACAGGGGTTGAGTGGCTACACCTTC. Its protein is CASSQDSGQGLSGYTF.

This chain links TRBV4-2 with TRBJ2-7, with D possibly TRBD2 on 6 matching bases. Trimming left V 1 base short and J 6 bases short, with 16 bases between. Germline loops: CDR1 LGHNA, CDR2 YNFKEQ. The CDR3 runs to 15 residues. The CDR3 sequence: CASSQAFGGQAEQYF. CDR3 in DNA: TGTGCCAGCAGCCAAGCATTCGGGGGTCAGGCCGAGCAGTACTTC.

The chain uses TRBV6-1 and TRBJ2-7, with TRBD2 as a possible D gene (5 bases). This CDR3 has 14 residues. V lost 3 bases, J lost 3 bases, and 12 bases lay in between. Per germline, CDR1 MNHNS and CDR2 SASEGT. The CDR3 coding sequence is TGTGCCAGCAGTGATCTACTAGAAGTCTACGAGCAGTACTTC. Its protein product is CASSDLLEVYEQYF.

The chain recombines TRBV6-5 with TRBJ1-1; 7 positions agree with TRBD1. This CDR3 is built from 15 residues. V lost 5 bases to trimming and J lost 7 bases; unmatched junction nucleotides: 13. CDR1 MNHEY and CDR2 SVGAGI come from the germline V gene. The CDR3 reads CASSPRTGVGGEAFF. The DNA of the CDR3 is TGTGCCAGCAGTCCGCGAACAGGGGTGGGTGGTGAAGCTTTCTTT.

Only one count was recorded for this clone. The V gene is TRBV5-4, the J gene TRBJ2-1; 15 bases are a match to TRBD2. The CDR3 covers 16 residues. CDR1 SGHNT and CDR2 YYREEE come from the germline V gene (reference sequence). V gave up 4 bases and J gave up 4 bases; unmatched junction bases: 3. The DNA for the CDR3 is TGTGCCAGCAGCCGGGGGACTAGCGGGAGGTACAATGAGCAGTTCTTC. This translates into CASSRGTSGRYNEQFF.

J is TRBJ2-7 and V is TRBV5-1, with D possibly being TRBD2 (5 bases). The CDR3 covers 11 residues. Looked up from germline, CDR1 is SGHRS and CDR2 is YFSETQ. Trimming stripped 3 bases from V and 4 bases from J, with 5 bases between. CDR3: CASSSGYEQYF. DNA for the CDR3: TGCGCCAGCAGCTCGGGGTACGAGCAGTACTTC.

The rearrangement uses TRBV6-1 and TRBJ2-1; 12 positions match TRBD2. CDR3 length: 15 residues. Germline V gene sequence: CDR1 MNHNS, CDR2 SASEGT. The junction had 10 bases not matched to a gene; V was cut back by 7 bases and J by 9 bases. CDR3 region: CASISRLAGDVEQFF. Here the CDR3 DNA reads TGTGCCAGCATTTCCCGACTAGCGGGAGATGTTGAGCAGTTCTTC.

The genes are TRBV6-5 and TRBJ1-5; perhaps TRBD1 as D (5 bases). Germline-derived CDR1 and CDR2 are MNHEY and SVGAGI. The CDR3 spans 14 residues. The CDR3 loop is CAGGSPRGNQPQHF. As DNA, the CDR3 is TGTGCTGGGGGGAGTCCGAGAGGCAATCAGCCCCAGCATTTT.

V and J are TRBV9 and TRBJ2-2; TRBD1 matches at 7 bases. V shed 1 base and J 6 bases; nucleotides not matched to a gene: 6. The CDR3 consists of 15 residues. Germline assignment: CDR1 SGDLS and CDR2 YYNGEE. CDR3 loop: CASSVRGQKPGELFF. The CDR3 region has the DNA TGTGCCAGCAGCGTAAGGGGACAGAAACCCGGGGAGCTGTTTTTT.

The gene calls are TRBV5-1 and TRBJ2-1, with D tentatively TRBD2 (6 bases). CDR1 and CDR2 from the germline V gene are SGHRS and YFSETQ. This CDR3 has 17 amino acids. Trimming cost V 4 bases and J 4 bases, with 21 bases left between them. The CDR3 loop reads CASSPGDFSLIYNEQFF. In nucleotides, the CDR3 is TGCGCCAGCAGCCCGGGGGACTTCTCCTTGATTTACAATGAGCAGTTCTTC.

The chain recombines TRBV28 with TRBJ1-5, with TRBD1 as a possible D gene (5 bases). This CDR3 is 15 amino acids long. V lost 5 bases to trimming and J lost 9 bases, with 20 bases between them. Looked up from germline, CDR1 is MDHEN and CDR2 is SYDVKM. The CDR3 region has the DNA TGTGCCAGCAGTGAAACGGGGGGGGTTTTTTCGCCCCAGCATTTT. It encodes CASSETGGVFSPQHF.

The chain joins TRBV19 to TRBJ2-7, with D perhaps TRBD1 (5 bases). V was trimmed by 3 bases and J by 0 bases, leaving 9 bases between them. The CDR3 spans 14 residues. Per germline, CDR1 LNHDA and CDR2 SQIVND (reference sequence). The CDR3 bases are TGTGCCAGTAGTATTAGGGGTCCCTCCTACGAGCAGTACTTC. This translates into CASSIRGPSYEQYF.

V and J are TRBV21-1 and TRBJ1-5; TRBD1, the table's D call, was not compared with the DNA. TRBV21-1 is deemed a pseudogene. The CDR3 spans 15 residues. CDR3 amino acids: CASLSRSGLGQPQHF. CDR3 DNA: TGTGCCAGCCTGAGCCGTTCAGGGCTCGGACAGCCCCAGCATTTT.

The chain combines TRBV18 with TRBJ2-7, with 10 nucleotides matching TRBD2. Germline assignment: CDR1 KGHSH and CDR2 LQKENI. The CDR3 consists of 15 residues. V was pared by 0 bases and J by 3 bases, with 2 bases of the junction left unmatched. As DNA, the CDR3 is TGTGCCAGCTCACCACCTACTAGCGGGAACTACGAGCAGTACTTC. Translating it yields CASSPPTSGNYEQYF.

The V gene is TRBV5-4, the J gene TRBJ1-2; 8 bases are a match to TRBD1. The CDR3 loop spans 15 amino acids. Germline V gene data show CDR1 as SGHNT and CDR2 as YYREEE (reference sequence). The J segment lost 4 bases and the V segment lost 2 bases, leaving 7 bases of the junction unmatched. For the CDR3, the DNA is TGTGCCAGCAGCTTTACAGGGGGGGAAGGCTATGGCTACACCTTC. Encoded protein: CASSFTGGEGYGYTF.